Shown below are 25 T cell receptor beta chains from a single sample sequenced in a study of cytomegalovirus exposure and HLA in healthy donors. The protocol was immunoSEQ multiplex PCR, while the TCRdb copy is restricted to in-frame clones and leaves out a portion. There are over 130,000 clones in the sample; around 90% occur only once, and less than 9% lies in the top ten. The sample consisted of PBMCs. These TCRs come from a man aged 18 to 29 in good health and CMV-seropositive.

The CDR3 reads CASSEPRPGFYGYTF. The DNA of the CDR3 is TGTGCCAGCAGCGAGCCCAGACCAGGGTTCTATGGCTACACCTTC. The V and J genes are TRBV5-6 and TRBJ1-2; possibly TRBD1 for D (5 bases). The CDR3 extends over 15 amino acids. Germline V gene data show CDR1 as SGHDT and CDR2 as YYEEEE. Trimming shortened V by 4 bases and J by 4 bases, and 17 bases separated the two germline ends.

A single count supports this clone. The CDR3 region is CASSTRTGDLYNEQFF. DNA of the CDR3: TGTGCCAGCAGTACACGGACAGGGGACCTCTACAATGAGCAGTTCTTC. The gene calls are TRBV27 and TRBJ2-1, with TRBD1 identical over 9 bases. This CDR3 comprises 16 residues. CDR1 and CDR2 from the germline V gene are MNHEY and SMNVEV (reference sequence). With V trimmed by 5 bases and J by 3 bases, 8 bases remained unmatched.

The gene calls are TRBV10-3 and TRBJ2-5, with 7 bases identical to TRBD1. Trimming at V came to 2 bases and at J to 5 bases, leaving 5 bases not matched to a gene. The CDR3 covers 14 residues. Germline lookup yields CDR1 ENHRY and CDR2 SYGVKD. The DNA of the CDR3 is TGTGCCATCAGTGAGACACAGGGGACGGAGACCCAGTACTTC. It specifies CAISETQGTETQYF.

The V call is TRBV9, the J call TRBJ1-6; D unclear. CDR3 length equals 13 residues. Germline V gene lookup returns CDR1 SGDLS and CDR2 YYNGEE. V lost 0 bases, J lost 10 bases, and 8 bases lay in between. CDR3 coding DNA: TGTGCCAGCAGCGTAGGAGGGTTCTCACCCCTCCACTTT. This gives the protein CASSVGGFSPLHF. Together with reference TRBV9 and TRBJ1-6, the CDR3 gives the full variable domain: DSGVTQTPKHLITATGQRVTLRCSPRSGDLSVYWYQQSLDQGLQFLIQYYNGEERAKGNILERFSAQQFPDLHSELNLSSLELGDSALYFCASSVGGFSPLHFGNGTRLTVT.

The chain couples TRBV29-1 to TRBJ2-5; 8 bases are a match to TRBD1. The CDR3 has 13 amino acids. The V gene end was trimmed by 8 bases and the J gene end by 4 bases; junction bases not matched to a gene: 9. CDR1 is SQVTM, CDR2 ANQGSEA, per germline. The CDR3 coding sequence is TGCAGCTACGACCGGGGGACAGGAGAGACCCAGTACTTC. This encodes CSYDRGTGETQYF.

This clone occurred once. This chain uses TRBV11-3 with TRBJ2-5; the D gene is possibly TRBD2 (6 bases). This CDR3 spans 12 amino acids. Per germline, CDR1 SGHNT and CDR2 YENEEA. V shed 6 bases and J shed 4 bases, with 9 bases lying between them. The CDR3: CASSTGVETQYF. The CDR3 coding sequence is TGTGCCAGCAGTACGGGGGTAGAGACCCAGTACTTC.

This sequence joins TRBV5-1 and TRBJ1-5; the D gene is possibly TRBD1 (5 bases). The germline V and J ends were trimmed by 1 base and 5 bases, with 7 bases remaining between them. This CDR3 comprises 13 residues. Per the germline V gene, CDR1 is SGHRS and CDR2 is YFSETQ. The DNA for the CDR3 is TGCGCCAGCAGCTTGCGGGGGGATCAGCCCCAGCATTTT. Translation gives CASSLRGDQPQHF.

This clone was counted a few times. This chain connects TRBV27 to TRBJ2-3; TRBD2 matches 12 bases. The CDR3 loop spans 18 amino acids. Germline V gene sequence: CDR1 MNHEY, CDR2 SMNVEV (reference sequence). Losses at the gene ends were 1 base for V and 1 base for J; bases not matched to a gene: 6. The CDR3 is CASSLLLAGGGGTDTQYF. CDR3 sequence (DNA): TGTGCCAGCAGTTTATTACTAGCGGGGGGCGGTGGCACAGATACGCAGTATTTT.

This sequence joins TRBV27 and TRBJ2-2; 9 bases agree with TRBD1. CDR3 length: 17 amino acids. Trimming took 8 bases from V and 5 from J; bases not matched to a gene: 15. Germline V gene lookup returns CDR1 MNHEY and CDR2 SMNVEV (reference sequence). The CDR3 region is CASGVLLGQGMTGELFF. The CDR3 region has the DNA TGTGCCAGCGGAGTGTTATTGGGACAGGGCATGACCGGGGAGCTGTTTTTT.

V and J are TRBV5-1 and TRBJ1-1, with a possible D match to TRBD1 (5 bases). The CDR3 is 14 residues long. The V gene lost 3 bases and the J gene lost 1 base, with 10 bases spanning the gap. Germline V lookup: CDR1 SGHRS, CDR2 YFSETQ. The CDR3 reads CASSSQGTNTEAFF. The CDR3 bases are TGCGCCAGCAGCTCGCAGGGAACGAACACTGAAGCTTTCTTT.

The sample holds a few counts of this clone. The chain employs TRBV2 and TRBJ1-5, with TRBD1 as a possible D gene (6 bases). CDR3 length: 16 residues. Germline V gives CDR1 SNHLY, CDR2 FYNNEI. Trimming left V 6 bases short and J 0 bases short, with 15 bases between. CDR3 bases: TGTGCCAGCAGCTATAACAGGGAAACTAGCAATCAGCCCCAGCATTTT. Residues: CASSYNRETSNQPQHF.

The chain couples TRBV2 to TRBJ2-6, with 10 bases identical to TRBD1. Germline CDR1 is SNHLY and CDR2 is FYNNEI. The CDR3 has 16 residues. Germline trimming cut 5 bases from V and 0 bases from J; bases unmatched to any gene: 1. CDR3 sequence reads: CASSRDRGSGANVLTF. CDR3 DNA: TGTGCCAGCAGTCGGGACAGGGGCTCTGGGGCCAACGTCCTGACTTTC.

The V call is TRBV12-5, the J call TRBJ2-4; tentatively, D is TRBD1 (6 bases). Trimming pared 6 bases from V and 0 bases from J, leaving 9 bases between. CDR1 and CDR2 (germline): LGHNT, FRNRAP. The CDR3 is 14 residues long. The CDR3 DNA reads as TGTGCTAGTGGGGACAGCGTAGCCAAAAACATTCAGTACTTC. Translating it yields CASGDSVAKNIQYF.

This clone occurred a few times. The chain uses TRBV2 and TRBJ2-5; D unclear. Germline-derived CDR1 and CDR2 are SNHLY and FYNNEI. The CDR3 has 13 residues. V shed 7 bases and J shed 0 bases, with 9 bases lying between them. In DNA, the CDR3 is TGTGCCAGCACCATTCCTAACCAAGAGACCCAGTACTTC. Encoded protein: CASTIPNQETQYF.

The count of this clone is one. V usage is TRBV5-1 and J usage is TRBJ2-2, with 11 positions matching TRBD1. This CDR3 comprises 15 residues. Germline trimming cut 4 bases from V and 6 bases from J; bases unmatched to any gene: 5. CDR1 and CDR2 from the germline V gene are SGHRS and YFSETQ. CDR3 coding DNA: TGCGCCAGCAGCCAAGGGACAGGGGGAGCCGGGGAGCTGTTTTTT. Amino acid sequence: CASSQGTGGAGELFF.

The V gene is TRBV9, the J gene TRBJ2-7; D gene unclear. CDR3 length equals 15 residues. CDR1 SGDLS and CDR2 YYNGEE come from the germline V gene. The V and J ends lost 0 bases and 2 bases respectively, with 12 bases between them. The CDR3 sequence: CASSVGPDITYEQYF. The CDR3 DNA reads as TGTGCCAGCAGCGTAGGTCCAGATATTACCTACGAGCAGTACTTC.

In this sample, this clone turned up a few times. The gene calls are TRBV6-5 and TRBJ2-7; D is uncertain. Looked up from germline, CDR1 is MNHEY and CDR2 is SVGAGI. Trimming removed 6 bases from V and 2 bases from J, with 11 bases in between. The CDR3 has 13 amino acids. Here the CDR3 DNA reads TGTGCCAGCAGGCTAGGAGTCACCTACGAGCAGTACTTC. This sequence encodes CASRLGVTYEQYF.

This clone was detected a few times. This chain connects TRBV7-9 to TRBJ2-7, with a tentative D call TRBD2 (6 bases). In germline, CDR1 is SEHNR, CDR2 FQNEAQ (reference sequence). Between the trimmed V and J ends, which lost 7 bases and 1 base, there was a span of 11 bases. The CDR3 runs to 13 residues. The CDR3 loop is CASTRSGSYEQYF. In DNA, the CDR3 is TGTGCCAGCACTCGTAGCGGTTCCTACGAGCAGTACTTC.

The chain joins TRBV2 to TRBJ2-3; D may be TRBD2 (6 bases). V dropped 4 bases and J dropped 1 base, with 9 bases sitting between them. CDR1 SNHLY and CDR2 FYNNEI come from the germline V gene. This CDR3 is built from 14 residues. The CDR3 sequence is CASSGGARTDTQYF. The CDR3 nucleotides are TGTGCCAGCAGTGGCGGGGCCCGCACAGATACGCAGTATTTT.

The CDR3 spells CASSYTTTSTGQYF. In nucleotides, the CDR3 is TGTGCCAGCAGTTACACCACGACCTCAACAGGGCAGTACTTC. The chain employs TRBV6-5 and TRBJ2-7; TRBD1 is a possible D gene (5 bases). Germline assignment: CDR1 MNHEY and CDR2 SVGAGI. The CDR3 contains 14 residues. V was clipped by 2 bases and J by 9 bases, with 17 bases between them.

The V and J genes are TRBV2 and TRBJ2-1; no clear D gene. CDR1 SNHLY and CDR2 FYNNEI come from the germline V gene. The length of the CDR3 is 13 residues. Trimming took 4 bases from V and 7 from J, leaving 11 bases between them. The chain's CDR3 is CASSVQRRNEQFF. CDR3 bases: TGTGCCAGCAGTGTCCAGCGCCGAAATGAGCAGTTCTTC.

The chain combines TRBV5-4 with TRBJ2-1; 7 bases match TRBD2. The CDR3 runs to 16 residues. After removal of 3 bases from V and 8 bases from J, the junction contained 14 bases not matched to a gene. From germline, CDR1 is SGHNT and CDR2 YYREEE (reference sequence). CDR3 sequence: CASSYLVRESQDEQFF. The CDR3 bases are TGTGCCAGCAGCTACCTTGTGCGGGAGAGTCAGGATGAGCAGTTCTTC.

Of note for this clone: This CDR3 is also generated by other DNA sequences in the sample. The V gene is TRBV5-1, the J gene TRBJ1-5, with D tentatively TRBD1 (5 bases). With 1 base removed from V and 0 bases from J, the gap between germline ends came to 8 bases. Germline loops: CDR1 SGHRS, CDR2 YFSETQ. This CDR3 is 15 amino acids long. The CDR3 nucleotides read TGCGCCAGCAGCTTGACAGGCGATAGCAATCAGCCCCAGCATTTT. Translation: CASSLTGDSNQPQHF.

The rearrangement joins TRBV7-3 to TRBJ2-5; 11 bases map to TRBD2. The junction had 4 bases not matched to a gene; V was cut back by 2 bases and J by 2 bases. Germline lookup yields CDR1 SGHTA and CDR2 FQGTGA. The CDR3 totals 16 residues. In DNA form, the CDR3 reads TGTGCCAGCAGCTTAGGTTTAGCGGGAGGGCAAGAGACCCAGTACTTC. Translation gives CASSLGLAGGQETQYF.

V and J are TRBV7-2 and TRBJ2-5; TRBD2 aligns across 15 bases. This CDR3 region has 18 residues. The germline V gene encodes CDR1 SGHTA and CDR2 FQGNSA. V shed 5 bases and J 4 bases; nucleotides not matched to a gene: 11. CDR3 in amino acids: CASSPQRGTSGRTETQYF. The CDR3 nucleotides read TGTGCCAGCAGCCCACAGCGCGGGACTAGCGGGAGGACAGAGACCCAGTACTTC.